The entry below gives a single TCR beta chain sequence along with its context. Antigen specificity is unknown. Trimming at V came to 5 bases and at J to 2 bases, leaving 6 bases not matched to a gene. The V gene's germline CDR1 is SGHTA and CDR2 FQGNSA. CDR3 length equals 15 residues. Libraries were prepared by immunoSEQ multiplex PCR; TCRdb keeps only in-frame clonotypes and omits some of them. The sample yields 80,000 to 100,000 clones, approximately 86% seen once. This specimen comes from a study of T cell responses to AZD1222 COVID-19 vaccine. Notes on the study in general: Repertoires were sampled only after the peak T cell response. Just a handful of AZD1222 recipients tested seropositive at baseline. Targets within unmutated variant regions were reportedly found for nearly half of spike-specific TCRs.

Sample: peripheral blood, taken 28 days after the second AZD1222 dose. This TCR was recovered from an adult who received the AZD1222 COVID-19 vaccine. The chain is built from TRBV7-2 and TRBJ2-7, with TRBD1 identical over 10 bases. The CDR3 loop reads CASSTRTGGAYEQYF. The CDR3 DNA follows: TGTGCCAGCAGCACACGGACAGGGGGGGCCTACGAGCAGTACTTC.